The sequence of this T cell receptor beta chain was determined in a study of T cells after yellow fever vaccination. CDR1 is DFQATT, CDR2 SNEGSKA, per germline (reference sequence). CDR3 length: 12 amino acids. V lost 5 bases and J 6 bases, leaving 11 bases between the germline ends. TCRdb fed the 5' RACE reads into MiXCR, producing one record per CDR3 protein. The sample has 400,000 to 450,000 distinct CDR3 sequences; over 15% are singletons. V gene TRBV20-1 combines with J gene TRBJ2-1; D uncertain. Sequenced material: PBMCs, taken before the yellow fever booster vaccination. This sequence was found in a young man who received the YFV17D yellow fever vaccine. The CDR3 protein is CSAPRFSNEQFF. The CDR3 DNA reads TGCAGTGCTCCCCGGTTCAGCAATGAGCAGTTCTTC.